These T cell receptor beta chains were read from a single sample in a study of Ad26.COV2.S vaccination and SARS-CoV-2 variants. The method was immunoSEQ multiplex PCR; TCRdb's version includes in-frame clones alone and lacks a portion of them. The repertoire holds 410,000 or so clones, with 92% as singletons. Here the sequenced sample was peripheral blood, taken in a trial of Ad26.COV2.S vaccine versus placebo. The receptors shown here come from a person aged 18-65 years who received the Ad26.COV2.S COVID-19 vaccine or a placebo. Each CDR3 is given with its conserved first and last residue. The D gene is left open where the match is weak. Clone size is stated in some rows and not others, as once, few, many or a class when expanded.

v_call,clone_size,j_call,d_call,cdr3_aa,cdr3_nt
TRBV28,NA,TRBJ1-3,TRBD1,CASRPGGALTAGNTIYF,TGTGCCAGCAGGCCAGGGGGGGCTTTAACCGCCGGAAACACCATATATTTT
TRBV7-2,NA,TRBJ1-2,TRBD1,CASSLSVTGVGGYTF,TGTGCCAGCAGCCTCTCGGTCACAGGGGTTGGCGGCTACACCTTC
TRBV4-2,few,TRBJ1-5,TRBD1,CASSLRQGQGQPQHF,TGTGCCAGCAGCTTGCGACAGGGACAAGGACAGCCCCAGCATTTT
TRBV10-3,NA,TRBJ2-5,TRBD2,CAIRDRVAGGETQYF,TGTGCCATCAGGGACCGGGTAGCGGGGGGTGAGACCCAGTACTTC
TRBV5-1,NA,TRBJ2-1,NA,CASSGQSEYNEQFF,TGCGCCAGCAGCGGACAGTCAGAGTACAATGAGCAGTTCTTC
TRBV30,few,TRBJ2-7,TRBD1,CAFGTGVYEQYF,TGTGCCTTCGGGACAGGGGTGTACGAGCAGTACTTC
TRBV5-6,NA,TRBJ2-2,NA,CASSSYTGELFF,TGTGCCAGCAGCTCCTACACCGGGGAGCTGTTTTTT
TRBV13,once,TRBJ2-7,TRBD2,CASSLLDSGGPSSYEQYF,TGTGCCAGCAGCTTATTGGATAGCGGGGGGCCTAGCTCCTACGAGCAGTACTTC
TRBV4-3,NA,TRBJ2-2,TRBD1,CASSPPRDRTNTGELFF,TGCGCCAGCAGCCCCCCTCGGGACAGGACCAACACCGGGGAGCTGTTTTTT
TRBV19,NA,TRBJ2-2,NA,CASSMQGLPNTGELFF,TGTGCCAGTAGTATGCAGGGTCTTCCGAACACCGGGGAGCTGTTTTTT
TRBV15,NA,TRBJ2-7,TRBD1,CATSRDSQQQYF,TGTGCCACCAGCCGGGACAGCCAGCAGCAGTACTTC
TRBV19,once,TRBJ2-1,TRBD2,CASSTLAGGSYNEQFF,TGTGCCAGTAGTACCCTAGCGGGGGGGTCGTACAATGAGCAGTTCTTC
TRBV6-2/TRBV6-3,NA,TRBJ2-2,NA,CASSYRGQENTGELFF,TGTGCCAGCAGTTATCGGGGGCAGGAGAACACCGGGGAGCTGTTTTTT
TRBV11-2,NA,TRBJ2-1,NA,CASSYGSYNEQFF,TGTGCCAGCAGCTACGGGAGTTACAATGAGCAGTTCTTC
TRBV2,NA,TRBJ2-1,TRBD2,CASSDGTRLHEQFF,TGTGCCAGCAGTGACGGGACTAGGTTACATGAGCAGTTCTTC
TRBV6-2/TRBV6-3,once,TRBJ2-1,NA,CASSYSSLHNTYNEQFF,TGTGCCAGCAGTTACTCGAGTCTTCATAACACTTACAATGAGCAGTTCTTC
TRBV10-3,few,TRBJ1-5,NA,CAISELGQPQHF,TGTGCCATCAGTGAGTTGGGTCAGCCCCAGCATTTT
TRBV5-1,NA,TRBJ1-2,TRBD1,CASGPRGGQDYGYTF,TGCGCCAGCGGCCCCCGAGGGGGCCAGGACTATGGCTACACCTTC
TRBV28,NA,TRBJ2-2,TRBD1,CASSSGTVNTGELFF,TGTGCCAGCAGTTCCGGGACAGTAAACACCGGGGAGCTGTTTTTT
TRBV9,NA,TRBJ1-4,NA,CASSVALGEDNEKLFF,TGTGCCAGCAGCGTAGCTCTGGGGGAGGATAATGAAAAACTGTTTTTT
TRBV6-6,NA,TRBJ1-1,NA,CASSYSTLDYTEAFF,TGTGCCAGCAGTTACTCGACCCTCGATTACACTGAAGCTTTCTTT
TRBV4-1,NA,TRBJ2-7,NA,CASSQTLNYEQYF,TGCGCCAGCAGCCAAACACTGAACTACGAGCAGTACTTC
TRBV5-1,NA,TRBJ1-2,TRBD1,CASSTLRRGLRGYTF,TGCGCCAGCAGTACATTACGGAGGGGGCTTCGGGGCTACACCTTC
TRBV2,NA,TRBJ2-7,TRBD1,CASTGWTGSREQYF,TGTGCCAGCACTGGATGGACAGGGTCCCGCGAGCAGTACTTC
TRBV30,NA,TRBJ2-3,TRBD1,CAWSVRGQGRDTQYF,TGTGCCTGGAGTGTACGGGGACAGGGTAGAGATACGCAGTATTTT